This T cell receptor (beta chain) was obtained from a study of T cell changes during pregnancy in multiple sclerosis. The CDR3 length is 13 residues. Germline CDR1 MRHNA, CDR2 SNTAGT. Deletions cut 0 bases from V and 8 bases from J, with 10 bases between. The data were produced by immunoSEQ multiplex PCR, yet TCRdb's version contains in-frame clones alone and is incomplete. The repertoire includes 45,000 to 60,000 clones, roughly nine tenths of them detected once, and 2.5% to 3.5% sits in the top ten. The TCR comes from a female donor with multiple sclerosis, enrolled in a pregnancy study. The chain employs TRBV6-4 and TRBJ1-2; TRBD1 might be the D (5 bases). This material consisted of CD8+ T cells from peripheral blood mononuclear cells, taken before pregnancy. CDR3 residues: CASSDSSRGGYTF. CDR3 DNA: TGTGCCAGCAGTGACTCGAGTCGGGGGGGCTACACCTTC.